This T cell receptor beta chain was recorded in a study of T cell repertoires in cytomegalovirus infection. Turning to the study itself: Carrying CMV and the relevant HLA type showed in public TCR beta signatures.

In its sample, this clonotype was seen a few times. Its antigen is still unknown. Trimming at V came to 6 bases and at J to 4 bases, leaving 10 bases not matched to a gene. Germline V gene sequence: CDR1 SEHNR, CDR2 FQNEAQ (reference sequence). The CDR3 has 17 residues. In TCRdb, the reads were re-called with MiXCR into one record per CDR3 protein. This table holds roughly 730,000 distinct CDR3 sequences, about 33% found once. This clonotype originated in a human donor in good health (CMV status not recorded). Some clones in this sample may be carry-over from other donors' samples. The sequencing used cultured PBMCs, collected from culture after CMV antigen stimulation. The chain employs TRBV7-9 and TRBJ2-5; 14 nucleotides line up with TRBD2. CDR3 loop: CASRGLAGALGRETQYF. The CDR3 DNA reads TGTGCCAGCAGGGGACTAGCGGGGGCCCTGGGGCGAGAGACCCAGTACTTC.